A single TCR beta chain is shown here with its context. Other DNA sequences in this sample translate to the same CDR3. Germline CDR1 and CDR2: MNHEY and SVGAGI. The V segment lost 5 bases and the J segment 0 bases; nucleotides outside the gene matches: 1. This CDR3 spans 14 amino acids. This sample was taken from a study of shared clonotypes between healthy human individuals. Repertoires were generated with immunoSEQ multiplex PCR, while TCRdb's copy carries only in-frame clones and drops some. The data show over a million clones, approximately 80% seen once. The rearrangement links TRBV6-5 to TRBJ2-7; 10 bases match TRBD2. The material sequenced was memory CD4+ T cells from PBMCs. Subset given: CD45RA-negative fraction. The TCR was taken from a man aged 18-30 years in good health. Some clones in this sample may be carry-over from other donors' samples. The CDR3 reads CASSRTSGSYEQYF. DNA of the CDR3: TGTGCCAGCAGTCGGACTAGCGGCTCCTACGAGCAGTACTTC.